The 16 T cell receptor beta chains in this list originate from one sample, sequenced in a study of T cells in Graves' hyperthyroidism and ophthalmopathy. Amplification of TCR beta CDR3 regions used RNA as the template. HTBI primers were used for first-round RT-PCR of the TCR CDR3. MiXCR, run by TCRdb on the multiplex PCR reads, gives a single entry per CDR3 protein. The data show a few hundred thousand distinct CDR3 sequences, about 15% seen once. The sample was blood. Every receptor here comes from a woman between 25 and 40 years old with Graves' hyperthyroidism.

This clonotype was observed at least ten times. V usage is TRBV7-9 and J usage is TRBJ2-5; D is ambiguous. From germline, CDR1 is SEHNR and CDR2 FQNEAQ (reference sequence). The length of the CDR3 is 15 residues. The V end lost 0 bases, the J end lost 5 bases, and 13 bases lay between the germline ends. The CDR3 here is CASSLAQGASETQYF. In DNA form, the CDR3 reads TGTGCCAGCAGCTTAGCCCAAGGTGCGTCGGAGACCCAGTACTTC.

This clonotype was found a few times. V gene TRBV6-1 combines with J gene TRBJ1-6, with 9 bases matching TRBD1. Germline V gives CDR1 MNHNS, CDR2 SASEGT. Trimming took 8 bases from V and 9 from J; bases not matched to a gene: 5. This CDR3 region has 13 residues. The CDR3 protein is CASRGTGPSPLHF. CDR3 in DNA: TGTGCCAGCCGAGGGACAGGGCCTTCACCCCTCCACTTT.

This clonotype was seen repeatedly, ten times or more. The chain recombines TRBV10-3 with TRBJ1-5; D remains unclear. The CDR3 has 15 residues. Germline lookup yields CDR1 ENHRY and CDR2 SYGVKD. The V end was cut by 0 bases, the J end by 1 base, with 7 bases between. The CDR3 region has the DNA TGTGCCATCAGTGAGTCGAGAGGAAGCAATCAGCCCCAGCATTTT. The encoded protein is CAISESRGSNQPQHF.

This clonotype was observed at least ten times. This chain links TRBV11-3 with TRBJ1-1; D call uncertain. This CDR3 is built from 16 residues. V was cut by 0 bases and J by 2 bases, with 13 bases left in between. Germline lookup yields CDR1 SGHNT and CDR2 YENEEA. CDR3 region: CASSLDRRPINTEAFF. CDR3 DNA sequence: TGTGCCAGCAGCTTAGATCGTCGACCGATAAACACTGAAGCTTTCTTT.

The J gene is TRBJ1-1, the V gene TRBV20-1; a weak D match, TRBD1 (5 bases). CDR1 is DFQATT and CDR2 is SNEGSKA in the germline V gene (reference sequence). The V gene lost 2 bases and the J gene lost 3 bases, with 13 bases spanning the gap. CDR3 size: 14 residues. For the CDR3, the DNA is TGCAGTGCTAGACTGCCCGGGGCGGACACTGAAGCTTTCTTT. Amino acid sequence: CSARLPGADTEAFF.

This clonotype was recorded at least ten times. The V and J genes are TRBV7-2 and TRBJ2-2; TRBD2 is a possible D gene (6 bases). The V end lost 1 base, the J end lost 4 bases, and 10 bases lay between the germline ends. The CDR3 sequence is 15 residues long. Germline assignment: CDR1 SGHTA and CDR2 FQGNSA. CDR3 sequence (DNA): TGTGCCAGCAGCTTAGTAGCGGTCTCCACCGGGGAGCTGTTTTTT. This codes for CASSLVAVSTGELFF. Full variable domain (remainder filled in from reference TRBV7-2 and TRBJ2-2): GAGVSQSPSNKVTEKGKDVELRCDPISGHTALYWYRQSLGQGLEFLIYFQGNSAPDKSGLPSDRFSAERTGGSVSTLTIQRTQQEDSAVYLCASSLVAVSTGELFFGEGSRLTVL.

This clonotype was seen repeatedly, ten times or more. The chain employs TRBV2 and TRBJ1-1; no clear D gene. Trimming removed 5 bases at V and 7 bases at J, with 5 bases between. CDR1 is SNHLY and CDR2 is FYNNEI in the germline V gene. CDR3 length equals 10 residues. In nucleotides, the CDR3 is TGTGCCAGCAGTTGGGGTGAAGCTTTCTTT. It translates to CASSWGEAFF.

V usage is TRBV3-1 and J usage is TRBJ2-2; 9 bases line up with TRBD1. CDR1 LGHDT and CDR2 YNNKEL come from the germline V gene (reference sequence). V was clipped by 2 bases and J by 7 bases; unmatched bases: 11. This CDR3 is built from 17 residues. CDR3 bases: TGTGCCAGCAGCCAAACCCACACAGGGGGCGATGGCGGGGAGCTGTTTTTT. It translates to CASSQTHTGGDGGELFF.

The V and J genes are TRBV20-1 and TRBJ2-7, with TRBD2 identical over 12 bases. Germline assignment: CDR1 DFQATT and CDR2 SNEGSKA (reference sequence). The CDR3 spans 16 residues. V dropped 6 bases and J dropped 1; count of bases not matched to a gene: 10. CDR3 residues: CSAKSVTSGRSYEQYF. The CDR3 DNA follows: TGCAGTGCCAAGAGCGTTACTAGCGGGAGGTCCTACGAGCAGTACTTC.

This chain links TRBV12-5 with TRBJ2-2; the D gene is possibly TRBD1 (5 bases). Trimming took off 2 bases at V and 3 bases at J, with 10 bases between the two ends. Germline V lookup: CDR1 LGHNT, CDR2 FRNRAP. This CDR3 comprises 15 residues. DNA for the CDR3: TGTGCTAGTGGTTTGATTAAGGGGTACACCGGGGAGCTGTTTTTT. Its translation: CASGLIKGYTGELFF.

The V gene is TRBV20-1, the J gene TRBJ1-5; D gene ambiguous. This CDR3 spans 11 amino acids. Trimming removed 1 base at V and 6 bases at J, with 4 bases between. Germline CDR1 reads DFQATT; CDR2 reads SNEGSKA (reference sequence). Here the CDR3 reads CSARVGQPQHF. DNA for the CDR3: TGCAGTGCTAGAGTCGGTCAGCCCCAGCATTTT.

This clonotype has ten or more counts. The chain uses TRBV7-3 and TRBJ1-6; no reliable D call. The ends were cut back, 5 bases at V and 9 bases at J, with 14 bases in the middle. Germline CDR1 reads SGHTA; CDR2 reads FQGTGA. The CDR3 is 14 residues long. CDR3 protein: CASSHGGTGSPLHF. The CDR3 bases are TGTGCCAGCAGCCATGGAGGAACGGGTTCACCCCTCCACTTT. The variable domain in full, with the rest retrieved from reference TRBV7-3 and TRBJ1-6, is GAGVSQTPSNKVTEKGKYVELRCDPISGHTALYWYRQSLGQGPEFLIYFQGTGAADDSGLPNDRFFAVRPEGSVSTLKIQRTERGDSAVYLCASSHGGTGSPLHFGNGTRLTVT.

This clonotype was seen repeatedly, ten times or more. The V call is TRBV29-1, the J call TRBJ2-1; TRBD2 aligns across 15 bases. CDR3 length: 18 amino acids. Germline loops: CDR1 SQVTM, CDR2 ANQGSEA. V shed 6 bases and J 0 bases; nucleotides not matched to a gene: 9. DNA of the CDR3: TGCAGCGTGGGGGGGACTAGCGGGAGGCATACCTCCTACAATGAGCAGTTCTTC. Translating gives CSVGGTSGRHTSYNEQFF.

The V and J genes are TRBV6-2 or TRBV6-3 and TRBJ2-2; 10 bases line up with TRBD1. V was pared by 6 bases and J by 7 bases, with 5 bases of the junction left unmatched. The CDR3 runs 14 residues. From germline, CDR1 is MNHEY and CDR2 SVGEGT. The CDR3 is CASRGTGAGGELFF. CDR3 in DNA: TGTGCCAGCAGGGGGACAGGGGCCGGCGGGGAGCTGTTTTTT.

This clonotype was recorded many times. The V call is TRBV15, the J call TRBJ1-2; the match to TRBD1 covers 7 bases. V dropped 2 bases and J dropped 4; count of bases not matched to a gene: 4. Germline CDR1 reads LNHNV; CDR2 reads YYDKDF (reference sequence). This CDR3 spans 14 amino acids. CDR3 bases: TGTGCCACCAGCAGATCAGGGGGGGTCTATGGCTACACCTTC. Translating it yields CATSRSGGVYGYTF.

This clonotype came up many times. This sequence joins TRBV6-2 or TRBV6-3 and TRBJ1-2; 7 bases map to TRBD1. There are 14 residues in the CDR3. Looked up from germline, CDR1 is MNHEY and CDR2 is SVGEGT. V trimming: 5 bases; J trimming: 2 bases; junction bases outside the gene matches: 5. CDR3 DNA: TGTGCCAGCAGTCACCAGACAGGGAACTATGGCTACACCTTC. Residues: CASSHQTGNYGYTF.